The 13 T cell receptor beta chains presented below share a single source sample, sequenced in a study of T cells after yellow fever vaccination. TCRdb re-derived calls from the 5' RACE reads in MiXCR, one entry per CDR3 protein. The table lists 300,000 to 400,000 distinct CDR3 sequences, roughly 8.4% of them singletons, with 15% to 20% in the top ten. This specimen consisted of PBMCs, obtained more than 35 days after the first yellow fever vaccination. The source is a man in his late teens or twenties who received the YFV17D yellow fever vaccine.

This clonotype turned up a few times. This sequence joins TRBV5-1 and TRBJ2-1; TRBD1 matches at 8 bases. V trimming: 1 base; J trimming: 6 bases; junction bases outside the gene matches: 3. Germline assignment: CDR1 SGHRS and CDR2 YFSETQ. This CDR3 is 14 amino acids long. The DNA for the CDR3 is TGCGCCAGCAGCTTGTGGACAGGGATCAATGAGCAGTTCTTC. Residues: CASSLWTGINEQFF.

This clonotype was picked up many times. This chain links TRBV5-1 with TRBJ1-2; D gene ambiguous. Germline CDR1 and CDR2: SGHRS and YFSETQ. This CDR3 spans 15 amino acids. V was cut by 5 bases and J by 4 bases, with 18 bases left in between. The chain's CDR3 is CASRYDNPPTYGYTF. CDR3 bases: TGCGCCAGCAGATATGACAACCCTCCTACCTATGGCTACACCTTC.

The CDR3 DNA reads as TGTGCCAGCAGGGTAGGGCCGTTCTCCTACAATGAGCAGTTCTTC. This encodes CASRVGPFSYNEQFF. The chain is built from TRBV12-3 or TRBV12-4 and TRBJ2-1; D remains unclear. There are 15 residues in the CDR3. V lost 6 bases and J 0 bases, leaving 12 bases between the germline ends.

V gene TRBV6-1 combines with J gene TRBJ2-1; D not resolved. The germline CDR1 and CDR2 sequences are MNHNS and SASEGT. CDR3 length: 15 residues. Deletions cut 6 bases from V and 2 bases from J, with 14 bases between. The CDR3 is CASRAQVAAYNEQFF. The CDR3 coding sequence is TGTGCCAGCAGAGCCCAGGTCGCGGCCTACAATGAGCAGTTCTTC.

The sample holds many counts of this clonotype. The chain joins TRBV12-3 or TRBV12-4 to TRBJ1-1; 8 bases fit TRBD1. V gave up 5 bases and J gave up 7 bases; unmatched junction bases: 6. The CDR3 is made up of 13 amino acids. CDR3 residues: CASSTTGALEAFF. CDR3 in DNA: TGTGCCAGCAGTACGACAGGGGCTCTTGAAGCTTTCTTT.

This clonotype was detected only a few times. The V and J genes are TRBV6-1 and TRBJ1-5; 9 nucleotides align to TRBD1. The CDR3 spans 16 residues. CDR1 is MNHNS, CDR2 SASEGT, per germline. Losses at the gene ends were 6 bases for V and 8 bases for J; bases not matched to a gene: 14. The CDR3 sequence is CASSPGTGLLGKPQHF. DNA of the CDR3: TGTGCCAGCAGCCCCGGGACAGGGCTTCTCGGGAAGCCCCAGCATTTT.

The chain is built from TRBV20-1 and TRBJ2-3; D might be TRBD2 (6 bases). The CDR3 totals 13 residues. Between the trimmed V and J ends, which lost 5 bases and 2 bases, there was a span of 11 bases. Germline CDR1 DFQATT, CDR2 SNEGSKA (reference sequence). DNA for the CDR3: TGCAGTGCTCGGCGGGGCAACACAGATACGCAGTATTTT. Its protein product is CSARRGNTDTQYF.

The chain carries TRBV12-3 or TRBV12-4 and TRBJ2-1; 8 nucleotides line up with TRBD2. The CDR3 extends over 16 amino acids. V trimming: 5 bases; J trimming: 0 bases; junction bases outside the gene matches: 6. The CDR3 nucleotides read TGTGCCAGCAGTCGTATAGCGGGGAGCTCCTACAATGAGCAGTTCTTC. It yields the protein CASSRIAGSSYNEQFF.

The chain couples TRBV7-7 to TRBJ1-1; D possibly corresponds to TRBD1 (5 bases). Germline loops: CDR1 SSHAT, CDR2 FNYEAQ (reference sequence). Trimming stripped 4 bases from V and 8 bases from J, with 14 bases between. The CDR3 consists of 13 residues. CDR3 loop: CASSSVAGGEAFF. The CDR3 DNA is TGTGCCAGCAGCTCCGTAGCGGGGGGAGAAGCTTTCTTT.

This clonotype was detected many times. CDR3 amino acids: CASMVGSVNSPLHF. CDR3 in DNA: TGTGCCAGCATGGTGGGCTCTGTTAATTCACCCCTCCACTTT. V is TRBV27 and J is TRBJ1-6, with D unresolved. The CDR3 sequence is 14 residues long. Trimming left V 7 bases short and J 6 bases short, with 13 bases between. Germline V gene lookup returns CDR1 MNHEY and CDR2 SMNVEV (reference sequence).

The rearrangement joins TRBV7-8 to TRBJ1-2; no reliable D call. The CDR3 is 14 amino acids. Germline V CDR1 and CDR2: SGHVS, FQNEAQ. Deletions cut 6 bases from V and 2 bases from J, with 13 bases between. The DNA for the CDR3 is TGTGCCAGCAGTTTCCGTGTGACCAACTATGGCTACACCTTC. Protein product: CASSFRVTNYGYTF.

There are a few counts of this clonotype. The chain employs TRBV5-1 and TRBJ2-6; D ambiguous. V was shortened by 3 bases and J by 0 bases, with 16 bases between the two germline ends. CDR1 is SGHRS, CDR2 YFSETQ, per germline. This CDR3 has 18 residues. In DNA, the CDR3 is TGCGCCAGCAGCTCGGACGGGTTGGTCCGCTCTGGGGCCAACGTCCTGACTTTC. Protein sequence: CASSSDGLVRSGANVLTF. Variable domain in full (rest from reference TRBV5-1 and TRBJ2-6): KAGVTQTPRYLIKTRGQQVTLSCSPISGHRSVSWYQQTPGQGLQFLFEYFSETQRNKGNFPGRFSGRQFSNSRSEMNVSTLELGDSALYLCASSSDGLVRSGANVLTFGAGSRLTVL.

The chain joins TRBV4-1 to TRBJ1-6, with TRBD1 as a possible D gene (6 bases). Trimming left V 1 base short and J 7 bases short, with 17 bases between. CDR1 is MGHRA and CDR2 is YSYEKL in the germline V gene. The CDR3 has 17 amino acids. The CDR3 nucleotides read TGCGCCAGCAGCCAAGTTGAGGGGGGGCAGGGAAATTCACCCCTCCACTTT. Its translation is CASSQVEGGQGNSPLHF.